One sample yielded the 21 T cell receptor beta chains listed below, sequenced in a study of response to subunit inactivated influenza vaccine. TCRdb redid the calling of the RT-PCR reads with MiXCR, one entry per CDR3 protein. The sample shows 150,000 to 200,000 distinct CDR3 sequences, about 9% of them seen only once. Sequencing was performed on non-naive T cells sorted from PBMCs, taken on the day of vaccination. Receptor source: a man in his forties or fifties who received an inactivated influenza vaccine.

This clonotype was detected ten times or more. The CDR3, as DNA: TGTGCCAGCAGTCGAGCGAACACCGGGGAGCTGTTTTTT. Translated: CASSRANTGELFF. J is TRBJ2-2 and V is TRBV7-2, with D hard to call. The CDR3 totals 13 residues. Looked up from germline, CDR1 is SGHTA and CDR2 is FQGNSA. The V and J ends lost 6 bases and 0 bases respectively, with 5 bases between them.

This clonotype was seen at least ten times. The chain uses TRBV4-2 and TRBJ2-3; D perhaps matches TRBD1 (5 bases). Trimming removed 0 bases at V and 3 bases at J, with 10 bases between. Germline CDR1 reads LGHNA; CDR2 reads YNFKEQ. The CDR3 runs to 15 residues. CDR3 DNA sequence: TGTGCCAGCAGCCAAGATCGAAGGGGTACAGATACGCAGTATTTT. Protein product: CASSQDRRGTDTQYF.

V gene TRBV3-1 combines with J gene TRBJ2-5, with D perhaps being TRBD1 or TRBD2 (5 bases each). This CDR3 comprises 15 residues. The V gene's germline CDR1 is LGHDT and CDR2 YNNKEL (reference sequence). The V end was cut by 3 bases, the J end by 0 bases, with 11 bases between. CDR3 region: CASSHRGTYQETQYF. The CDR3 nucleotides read TGTGCCAGCAGCCATAGAGGGACGTACCAAGAGACCCAGTACTTC.

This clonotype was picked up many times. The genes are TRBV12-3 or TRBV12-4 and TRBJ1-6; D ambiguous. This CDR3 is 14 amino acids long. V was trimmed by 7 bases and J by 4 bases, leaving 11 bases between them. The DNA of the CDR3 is TGTGCCAGCACCCAAGGTCGTTATAATTCACCCCTCCACTTT. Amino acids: CASTQGRYNSPLHF.

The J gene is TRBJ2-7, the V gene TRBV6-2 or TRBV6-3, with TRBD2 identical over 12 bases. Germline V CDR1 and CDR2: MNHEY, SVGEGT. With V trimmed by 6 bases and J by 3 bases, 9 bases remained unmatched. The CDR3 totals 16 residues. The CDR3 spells CASRDPGLAGSYEQYF. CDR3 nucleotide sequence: TGTGCCAGCAGAGACCCGGGACTAGCGGGTAGCTACGAGCAGTACTTC.

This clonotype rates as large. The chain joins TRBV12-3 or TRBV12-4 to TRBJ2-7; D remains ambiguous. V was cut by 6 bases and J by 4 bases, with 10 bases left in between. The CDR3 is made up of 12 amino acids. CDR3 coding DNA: TGTGCCAGCAGCTCACAGATATACGAGCAGTACTTC. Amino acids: CASSSQIYEQYF.

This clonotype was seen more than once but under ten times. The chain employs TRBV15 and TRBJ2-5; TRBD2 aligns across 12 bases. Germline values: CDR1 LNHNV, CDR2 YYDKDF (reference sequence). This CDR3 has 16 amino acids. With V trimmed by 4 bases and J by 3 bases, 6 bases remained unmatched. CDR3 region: CATSKTSGRFEETQYF. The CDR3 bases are TGTGCCACCAGCAAAACTAGCGGGAGGTTCGAAGAGACCCAGTACTTC.

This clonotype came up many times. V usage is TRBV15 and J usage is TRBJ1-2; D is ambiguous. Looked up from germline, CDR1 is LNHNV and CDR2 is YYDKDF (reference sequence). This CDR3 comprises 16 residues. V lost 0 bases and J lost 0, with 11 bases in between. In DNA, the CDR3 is TGTGCCACCAGCAGAGACCGTCTTCTCTCTAACTATGGCTACACCTTC. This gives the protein CATSRDRLLSNYGYTF.

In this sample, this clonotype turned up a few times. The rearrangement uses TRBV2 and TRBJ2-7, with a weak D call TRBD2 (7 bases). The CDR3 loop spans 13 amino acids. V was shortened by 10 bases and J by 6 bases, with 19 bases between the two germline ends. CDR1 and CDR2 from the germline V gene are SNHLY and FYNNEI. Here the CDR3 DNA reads TGTGCCACCCAGGGGAGGGCGGGAGTCGAGCAGTACTTC. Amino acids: CATQGRAGVEQYF.

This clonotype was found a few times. CDR3 in amino acids: CASSQGSLPEQYF. Here the CDR3 DNA reads TGTGCCAGCAGCCAAGGATCGCTTCCTGAGCAGTACTTC. The rearrangement uses TRBV3-1 and TRBJ2-7; D is unclear. CDR3 length: 13 amino acids. Germline assignment: CDR1 LGHDT and CDR2 YNNKEL (reference sequence). Trimming took 1 base from V and 7 from J, leaving 11 bases between them.

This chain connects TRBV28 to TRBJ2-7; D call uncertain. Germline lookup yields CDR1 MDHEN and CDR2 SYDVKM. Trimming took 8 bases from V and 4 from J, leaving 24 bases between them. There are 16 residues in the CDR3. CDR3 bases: TGTGCCAGCTTCGGCAGTGGGTCAGTCAATTCTTACGAGCAGTACTTC. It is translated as CASFGSGSVNSYEQYF. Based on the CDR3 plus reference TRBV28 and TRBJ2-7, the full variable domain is DVKVTQSSRYLVKRTGEKVFLECVQDMDHENMFWYRQDPGLGLRLIYFSYDVKMKEKGDIPEGYSVSREKKERFSLILESASTNQTSMYLCASFGSGSVNSYEQYFGPGTRLTVT.

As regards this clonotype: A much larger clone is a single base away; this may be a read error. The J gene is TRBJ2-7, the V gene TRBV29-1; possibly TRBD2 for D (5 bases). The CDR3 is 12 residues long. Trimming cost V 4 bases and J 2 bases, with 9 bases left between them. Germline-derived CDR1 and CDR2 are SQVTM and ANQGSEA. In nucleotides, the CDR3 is TGCAGCGTTGTAACGGGAACCTACGAGCAGTACTTC. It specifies CSVVTGTYEQYF.

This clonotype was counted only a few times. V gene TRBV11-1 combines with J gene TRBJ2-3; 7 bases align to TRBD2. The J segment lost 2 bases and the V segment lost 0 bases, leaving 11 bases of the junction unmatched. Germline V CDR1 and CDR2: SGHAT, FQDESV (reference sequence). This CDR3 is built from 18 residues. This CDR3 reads CASSLARTRDYYTDTQYF. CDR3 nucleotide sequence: TGTGCCAGCAGCTTAGCCCGGACGCGGGACTACTACACAGATACGCAGTATTTT.

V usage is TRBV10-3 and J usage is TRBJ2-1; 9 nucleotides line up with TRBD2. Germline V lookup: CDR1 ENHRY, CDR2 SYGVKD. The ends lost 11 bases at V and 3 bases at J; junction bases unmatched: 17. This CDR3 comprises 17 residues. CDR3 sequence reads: CASLSGWGGRDYNEQFF. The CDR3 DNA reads TGTGCCTCCTTATCTGGTTGGGGCGGGAGGGACTACAATGAGCAGTTCTTC.

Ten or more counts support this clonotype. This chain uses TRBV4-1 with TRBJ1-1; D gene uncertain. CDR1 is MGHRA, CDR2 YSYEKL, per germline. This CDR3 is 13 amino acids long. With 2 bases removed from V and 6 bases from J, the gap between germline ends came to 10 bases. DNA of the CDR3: TGCGCCAGCAGCCAATTTCTAGCCGCTGAAGCTTTCTTT. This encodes CASSQFLAAEAFF.

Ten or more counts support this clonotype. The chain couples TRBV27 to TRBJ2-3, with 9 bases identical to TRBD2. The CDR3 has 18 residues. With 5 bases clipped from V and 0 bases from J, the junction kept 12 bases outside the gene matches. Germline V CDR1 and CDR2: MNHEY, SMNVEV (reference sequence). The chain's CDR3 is CASSPPPLTSGSTDTQYF. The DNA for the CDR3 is TGTGCCAGCAGTCCGCCGCCCTTAACTAGCGGGAGCACAGATACGCAGTATTTT.

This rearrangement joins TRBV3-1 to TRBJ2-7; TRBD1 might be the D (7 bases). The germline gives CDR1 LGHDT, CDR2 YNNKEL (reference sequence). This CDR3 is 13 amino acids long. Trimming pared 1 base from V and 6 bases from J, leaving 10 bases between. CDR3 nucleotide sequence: TGTGCCAGCAGCCAAGTCAGGGGGGCCGAGCAGTACTTC. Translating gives CASSQVRGAEQYF.

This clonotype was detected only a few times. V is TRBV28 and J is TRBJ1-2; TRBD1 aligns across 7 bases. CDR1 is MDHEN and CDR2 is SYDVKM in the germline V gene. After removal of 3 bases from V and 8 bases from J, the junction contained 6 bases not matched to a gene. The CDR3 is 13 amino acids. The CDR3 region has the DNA TGTGCCAGCAGTTTCCGAGACAGGGACGGCTACACCTTC. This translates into CASSFRDRDGYTF.

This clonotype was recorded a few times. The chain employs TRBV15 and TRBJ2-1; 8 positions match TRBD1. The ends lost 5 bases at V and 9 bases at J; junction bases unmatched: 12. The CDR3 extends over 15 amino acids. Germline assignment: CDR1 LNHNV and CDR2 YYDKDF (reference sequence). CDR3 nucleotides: TGTGCCACCAGCGCCAGACAGGGGTCCGGCGTTGAGCAGTTCTTC. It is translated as CATSARQGSGVEQFF.

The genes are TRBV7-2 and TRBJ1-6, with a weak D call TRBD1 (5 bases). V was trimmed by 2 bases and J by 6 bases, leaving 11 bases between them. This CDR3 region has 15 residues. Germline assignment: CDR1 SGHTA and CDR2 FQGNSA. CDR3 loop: CASSLQGLGNSPLHF. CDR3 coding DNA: TGTGCCAGCAGCTTACAGGGTCTGGGTAATTCACCCCTCCACTTT.

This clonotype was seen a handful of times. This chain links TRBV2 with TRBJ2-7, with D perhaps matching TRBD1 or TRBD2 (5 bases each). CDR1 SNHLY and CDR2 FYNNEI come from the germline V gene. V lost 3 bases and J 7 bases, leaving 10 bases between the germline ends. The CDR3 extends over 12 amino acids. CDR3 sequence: CASSEGVVEQYF. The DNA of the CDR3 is TGTGCCAGCAGTGAGGGGGTCGTAGAGCAGTACTTC.